This T cell receptor (beta chain) was obtained from a study of shared clonotypes between healthy human individuals. In the original processing: With immunoSEQ giving junction-only sequences and no quality scores, filtering differed. Profiled with immunoSEQ multiplex PCR; TCRdb holds only in-frame clones, not every one. The V and J calls and clone size come from that table; D and trimming were worked out from the DNA. The table lists about 680,000 clones, roughly 94% of them singletons. CD45RO negativity and positive selection for CCR7 defined naive CD8 cells, a population that excluded terminally differentiated effector memory CD45RA+ cells. The study's findings and limits: Read depth was anticipated to influence clonotype sharing among donors. The sharing of 4.5% to 5.5% of naive CD4 clonotypes was seen across several donors.

Germline V lookup: CDR1 SGHTS, CDR2 YDEGEE. This CDR3 spans 13 amino acids. As for this clone: Its antigen is not identified.

Sequencing was performed on naive CD8+ T cells sorted from blood. The clonotype comes from a young man in good health. The chain has TRBV5-8 and TRBJ2-5; D is ambiguous. TRBJ2-7 explains the end of the DNA better; the J call may be wrong. CDR3 DNA: TGTGCCAGCAGCTTGGGTAAGGGCTACGAGCAGTACTTC. Amino acids: CASSLGKGYEQYF.